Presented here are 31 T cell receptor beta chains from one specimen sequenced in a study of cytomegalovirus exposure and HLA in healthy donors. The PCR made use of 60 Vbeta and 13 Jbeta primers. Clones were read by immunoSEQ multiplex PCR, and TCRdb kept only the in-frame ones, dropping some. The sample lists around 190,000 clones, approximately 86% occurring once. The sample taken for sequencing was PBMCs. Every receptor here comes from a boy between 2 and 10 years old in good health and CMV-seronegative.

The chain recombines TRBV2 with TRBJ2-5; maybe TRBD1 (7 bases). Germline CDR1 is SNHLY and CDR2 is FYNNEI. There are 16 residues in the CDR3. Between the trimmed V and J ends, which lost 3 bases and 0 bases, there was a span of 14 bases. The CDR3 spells CASSDRRGQYQETQYF. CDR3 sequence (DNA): TGTGCCAGCAGTGACCGGCGGGGACAGTACCAAGAGACCCAGTACTTC.

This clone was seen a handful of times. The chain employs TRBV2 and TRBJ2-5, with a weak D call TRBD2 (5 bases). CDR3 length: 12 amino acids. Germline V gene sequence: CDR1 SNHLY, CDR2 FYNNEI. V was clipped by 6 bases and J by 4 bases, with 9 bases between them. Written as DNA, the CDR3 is TGTGCCAGCAGGGGGAGAAGAGAGACCCAGTACTTC. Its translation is CASRGRRETQYF.

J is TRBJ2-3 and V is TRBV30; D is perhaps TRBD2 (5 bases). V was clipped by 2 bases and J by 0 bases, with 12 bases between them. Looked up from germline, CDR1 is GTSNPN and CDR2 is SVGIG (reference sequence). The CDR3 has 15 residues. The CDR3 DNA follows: TGTGCCTGGAGTCCAAATTGGAGGAGCACAGATACGCAGTATTTT. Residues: CAWSPNWRSTDTQYF.

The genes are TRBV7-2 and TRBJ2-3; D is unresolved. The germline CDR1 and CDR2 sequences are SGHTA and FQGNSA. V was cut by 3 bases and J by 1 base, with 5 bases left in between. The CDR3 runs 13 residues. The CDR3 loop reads CASSLRRTDTQYF. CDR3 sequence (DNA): TGTGCCAGCAGCTTGCGGCGCACAGATACGCAGTATTTT.

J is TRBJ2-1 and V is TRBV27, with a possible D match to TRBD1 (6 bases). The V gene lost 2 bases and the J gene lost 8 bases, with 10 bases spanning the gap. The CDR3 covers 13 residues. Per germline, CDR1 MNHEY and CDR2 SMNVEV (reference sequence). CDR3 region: CASSLQDRHEQFF. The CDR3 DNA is TGTGCCAGCAGTTTACAGGACAGACATGAGCAGTTCTTC.

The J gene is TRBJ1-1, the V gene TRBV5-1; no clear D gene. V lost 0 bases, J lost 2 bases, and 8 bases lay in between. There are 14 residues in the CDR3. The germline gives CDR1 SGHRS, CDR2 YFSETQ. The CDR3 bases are TGCGCCAGCAGCTTGGTCGGGTCCAACACTGAAGCTTTCTTT. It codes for CASSLVGSNTEAFF.

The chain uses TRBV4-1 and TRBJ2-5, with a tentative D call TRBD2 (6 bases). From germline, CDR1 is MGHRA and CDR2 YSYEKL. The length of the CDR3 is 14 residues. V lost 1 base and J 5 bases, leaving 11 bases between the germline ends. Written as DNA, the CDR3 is TGCGCCAGCAGCCAAGCGGGGGTTCGGGAGACCCAGTACTTC. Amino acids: CASSQAGVRETQYF.

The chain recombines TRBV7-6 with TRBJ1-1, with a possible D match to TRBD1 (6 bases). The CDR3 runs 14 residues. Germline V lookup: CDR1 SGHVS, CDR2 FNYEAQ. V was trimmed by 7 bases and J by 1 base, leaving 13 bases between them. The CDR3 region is CASKSGGANTEAFF. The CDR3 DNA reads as TGTGCCAGCAAAAGTGGGGGGGCGAACACTGAAGCTTTCTTT.

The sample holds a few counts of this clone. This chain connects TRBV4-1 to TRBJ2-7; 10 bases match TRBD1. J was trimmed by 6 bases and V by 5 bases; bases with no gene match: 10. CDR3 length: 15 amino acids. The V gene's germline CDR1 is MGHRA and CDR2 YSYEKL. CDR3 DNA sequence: TGCGCCAGCAGCAAAACCGGGACAGGGGTTGGCGAGCAGTACTTC. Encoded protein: CASSKTGTGVGEQYF.

The CDR3 DNA reads TGTGCCATCAGTGAAGGACAGGCCGCTGAAGCTTTCTTT. This codes for CAISEGQAAEAFF. The rearrangement joins TRBV10-3 to TRBJ1-1, with 7 bases aligning to TRBD1. V dropped 3 bases and J dropped 6; count of bases not matched to a gene: 4. The germline V gene encodes CDR1 ENHRY and CDR2 SYGVKD. The CDR3 loop spans 13 amino acids.

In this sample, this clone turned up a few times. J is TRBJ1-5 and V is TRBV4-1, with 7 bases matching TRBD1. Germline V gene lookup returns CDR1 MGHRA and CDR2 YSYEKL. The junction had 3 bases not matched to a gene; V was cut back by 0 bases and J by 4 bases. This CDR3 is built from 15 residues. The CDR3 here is CASSQDGDRNQPQHF. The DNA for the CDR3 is TGCGCCAGCAGCCAAGATGGGGACAGAAATCAGCCCCAGCATTTT.

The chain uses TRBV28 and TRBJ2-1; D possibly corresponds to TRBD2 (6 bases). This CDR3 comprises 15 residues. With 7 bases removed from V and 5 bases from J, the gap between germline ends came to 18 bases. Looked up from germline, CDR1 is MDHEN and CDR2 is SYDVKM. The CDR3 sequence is CASTSPGLHHNEQFF. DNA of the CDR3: TGTGCCAGCACCTCCCCGGGACTTCATCACAATGAGCAGTTCTTC.

Here the CDR3 reads CAWSVQLIGQGKNEKLFF. The CDR3 coding sequence is TGTGCCTGGAGTGTTCAATTAATCGGACAGGGCAAAAATGAAAAACTGTTTTTT. This rearrangement joins TRBV30 to TRBJ1-4; the match to TRBD1 covers 8 bases. The length of the CDR3 is 18 residues. Losses at the gene ends were 0 bases for V and 5 bases for J; bases not matched to a gene: 14. Germline V gene lookup returns CDR1 GTSNPN and CDR2 SVGIG (reference sequence). The variable domain in full, with the rest retrieved from reference TRBV30 and TRBJ1-4, is SQTIHQWPATLVQPVGSPLSLECTVEGTSNPNLYWYRQAAGRGLQLLFYSVGIGQISSEVPQNLSASRPQDRQFILSSKKLLLSDSGFYLCAWSVQLIGQGKNEKLFFGSGTQLSVL.

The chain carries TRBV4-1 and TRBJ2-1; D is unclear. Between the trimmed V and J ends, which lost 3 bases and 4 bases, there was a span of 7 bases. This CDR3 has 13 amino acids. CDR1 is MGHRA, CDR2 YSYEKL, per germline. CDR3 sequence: CASSQRIYNEQFF. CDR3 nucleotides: TGCGCCAGCAGCCAGAGAATTTACAATGAGCAGTTCTTC.

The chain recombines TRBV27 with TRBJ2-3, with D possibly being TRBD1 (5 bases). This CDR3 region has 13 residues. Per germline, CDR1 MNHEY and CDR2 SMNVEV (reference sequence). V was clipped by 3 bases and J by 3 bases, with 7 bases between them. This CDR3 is CASSFDRTDTQYF. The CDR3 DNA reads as TGTGCCAGCAGTTTCGACAGAACAGATACGCAGTATTTT.

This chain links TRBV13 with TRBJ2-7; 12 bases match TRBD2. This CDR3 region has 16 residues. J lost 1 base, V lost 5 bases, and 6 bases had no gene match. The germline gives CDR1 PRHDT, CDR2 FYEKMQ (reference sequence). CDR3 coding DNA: TGTGCCAGCAGCGCCGCCACTAGCGGGGGGTCCTACGAGCAGTACTTC. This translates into CASSAATSGGSYEQYF.

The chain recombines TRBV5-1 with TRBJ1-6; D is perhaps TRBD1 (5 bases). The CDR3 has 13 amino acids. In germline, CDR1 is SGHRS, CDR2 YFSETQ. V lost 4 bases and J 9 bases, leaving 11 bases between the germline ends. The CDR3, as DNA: TGCGCCAGCAGCCCCAGCGACAGTTCACCCCTCCACTTT. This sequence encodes CASSPSDSSPLHF. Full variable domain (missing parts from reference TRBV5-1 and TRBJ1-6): KAGVTQTPRYLIKTRGQQVTLSCSPISGHRSVSWYQQTPGQGLQFLFEYFSETQRNKGNFPGRFSGRQFSNSRSEMNVSTLELGDSALYLCASSPSDSSPLHFGNGTRLTVT.

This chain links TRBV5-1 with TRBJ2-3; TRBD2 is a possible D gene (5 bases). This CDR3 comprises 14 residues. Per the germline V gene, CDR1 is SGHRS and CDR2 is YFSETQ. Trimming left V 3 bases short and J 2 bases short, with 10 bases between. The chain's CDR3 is CASSSAADTDTQYF. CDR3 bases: TGCGCCAGCAGCTCAGCGGCGGACACAGATACGCAGTATTTT.

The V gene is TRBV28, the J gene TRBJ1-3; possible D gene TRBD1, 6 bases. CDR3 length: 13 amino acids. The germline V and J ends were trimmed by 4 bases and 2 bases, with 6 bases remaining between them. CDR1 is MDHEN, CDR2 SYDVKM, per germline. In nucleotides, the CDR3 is TGTGCCAGCAGTTACAGGGCTGGAAACACCATATATTTT. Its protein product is CASSYRAGNTIYF.

The DNA for the CDR3 is TGTGCCAGCAGTCCACCCCGCGGTGGGAGCAATCAGCCCCAGCATTTT. Translated, it gives CASSPPRGGSNQPQHF. The chain carries TRBV28 and TRBJ1-5, with D hard to call. This CDR3 has 16 residues. Trimming took off 5 bases at V and 1 base at J, with 15 bases between the two ends. CDR1 and CDR2 (germline): MDHEN, SYDVKM.

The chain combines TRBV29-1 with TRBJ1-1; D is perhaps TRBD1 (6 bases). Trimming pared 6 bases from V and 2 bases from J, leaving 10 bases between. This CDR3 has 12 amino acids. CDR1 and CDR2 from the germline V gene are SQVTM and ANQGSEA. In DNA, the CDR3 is TGCAGCGTGTTACAGGGAAACACTGAAGCTTTCTTT. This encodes CSVLQGNTEAFF. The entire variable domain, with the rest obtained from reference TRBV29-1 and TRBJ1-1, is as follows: SAVISQKPSRDICQRGTSLTIQCQVDSQVTMMFWYRQQPGQSLTLIATANQGSEATYESGFVIDKFPISRPNLTFSTLTVSNMSPEDSSIYLCSVLQGNTEAFFGQGTRLTVV.

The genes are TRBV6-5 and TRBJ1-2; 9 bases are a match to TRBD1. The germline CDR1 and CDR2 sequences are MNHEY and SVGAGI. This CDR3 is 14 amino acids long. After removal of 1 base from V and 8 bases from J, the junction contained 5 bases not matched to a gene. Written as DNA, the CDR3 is TGTGCCAGCAGTTACTTGGGACAGGGAGGGGGCTACACCTTC. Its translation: CASSYLGQGGGYTF.

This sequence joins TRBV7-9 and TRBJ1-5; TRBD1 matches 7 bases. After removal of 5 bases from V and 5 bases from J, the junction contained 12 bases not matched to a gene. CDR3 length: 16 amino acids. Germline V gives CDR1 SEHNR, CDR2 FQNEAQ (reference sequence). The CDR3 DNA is TGTGCCAGCAGCGGTCACGACAGGGTGACGGATCAGCCCCAGCATTTT. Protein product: CASSGHDRVTDQPQHF.

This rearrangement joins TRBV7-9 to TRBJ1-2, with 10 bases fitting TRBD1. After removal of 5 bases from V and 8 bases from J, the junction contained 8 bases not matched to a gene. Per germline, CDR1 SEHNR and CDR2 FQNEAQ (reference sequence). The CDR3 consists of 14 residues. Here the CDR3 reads CASSPGDRGTGYTF. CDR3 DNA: TGTGCCAGCAGCCCGGGGGACAGGGGCACGGGCTACACCTTC. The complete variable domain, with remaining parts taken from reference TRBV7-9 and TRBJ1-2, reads DTGVSQNPRHKITKRGQNVTFRCDPISEHNRLYWYRQTLGQGPEFLTYFQNEAQLEKSRLLSDRFSAERPKGSFSTLEIQRTEQGDSAMYLCASSPGDRGTGYTFGSGTRLTVV.

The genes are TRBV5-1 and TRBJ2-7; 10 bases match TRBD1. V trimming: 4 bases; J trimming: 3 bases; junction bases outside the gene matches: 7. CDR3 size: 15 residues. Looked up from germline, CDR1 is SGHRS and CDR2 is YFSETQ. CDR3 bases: TGCGCCAGCAGCCCGGGACAGGGGTTCAGCTACGAGCAGTACTTC. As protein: CASSPGQGFSYEQYF.

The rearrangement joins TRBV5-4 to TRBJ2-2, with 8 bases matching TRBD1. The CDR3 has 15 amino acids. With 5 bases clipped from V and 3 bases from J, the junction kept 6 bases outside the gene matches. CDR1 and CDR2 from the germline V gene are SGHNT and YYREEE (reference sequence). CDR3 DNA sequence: TGTGCCAGCAGAACAGGACAGGGCTACACCGGGGAGCTGTTTTTT. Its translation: CASRTGQGYTGELFF.

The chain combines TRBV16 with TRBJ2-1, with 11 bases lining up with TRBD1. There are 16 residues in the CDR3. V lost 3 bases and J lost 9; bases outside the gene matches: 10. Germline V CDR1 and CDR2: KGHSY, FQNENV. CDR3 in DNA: TGTGCCAGCAGCCACCCCGGCGGGACAGGGGGATCTGAGCAGTTCTTC. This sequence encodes CASSHPGGTGGSEQFF.

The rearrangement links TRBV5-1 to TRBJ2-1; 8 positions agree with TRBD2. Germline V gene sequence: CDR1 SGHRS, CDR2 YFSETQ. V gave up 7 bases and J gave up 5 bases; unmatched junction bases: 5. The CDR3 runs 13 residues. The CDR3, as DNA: TGCGCCAGCGGACGGGGGGGCGACAATGAGCAGTTCTTC. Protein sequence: CASGRGGDNEQFF.

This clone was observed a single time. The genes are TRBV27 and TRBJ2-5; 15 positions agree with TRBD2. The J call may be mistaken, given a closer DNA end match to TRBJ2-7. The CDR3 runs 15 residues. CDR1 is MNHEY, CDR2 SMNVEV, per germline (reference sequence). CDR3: CASSLGTSGGNEQYF. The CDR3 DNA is TGTGCCAGCAGCTTAGGGACTAGCGGGGGGAACGAGCAGTACTTC.

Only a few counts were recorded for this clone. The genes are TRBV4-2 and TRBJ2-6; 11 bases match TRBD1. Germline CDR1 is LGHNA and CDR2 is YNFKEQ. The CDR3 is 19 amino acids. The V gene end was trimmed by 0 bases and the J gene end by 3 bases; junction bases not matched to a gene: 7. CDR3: CASSQDRLGQGVGANVLTF. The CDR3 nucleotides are TGTGCCAGCAGCCAAGATCGGTTGGGACAGGGGGTTGGGGCCAACGTCCTGACTTTC.

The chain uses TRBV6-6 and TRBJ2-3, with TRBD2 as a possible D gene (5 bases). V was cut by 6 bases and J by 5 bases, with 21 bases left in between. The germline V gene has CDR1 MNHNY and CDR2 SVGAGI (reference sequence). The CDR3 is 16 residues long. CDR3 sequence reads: CASRSAPGGPGDTQYF. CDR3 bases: TGTGCCAGCAGATCCGCCCCCGGCGGGCCTGGAGATACGCAGTATTTT.